One and the same sample provided the 10 T cell receptor beta chains below, sequenced in a study of OX40 agonist ivuxolimab in advanced cancers. Profiling relied on immunoSEQ multiplex PCR, and the TCRdb table lists in-frame clones only, not all of them. The profile covers tens of thousands of clones, with about 88% appearing a single time and roughly 3.5% taken by the ten largest. The sample here was CD4+ or CD8+ T cells sorted from blood, taken in a trial of the OX40 agonist ivuxolimab. The receptors originated from an adult with an advanced solid tumor such as melanoma, head and neck, liver or kidney cancer.

As DNA, the CDR3 is TGCAGCGTCTCTACAGGGGCGCCTTCGGGTGAGCAGTACTTC. It specifies CSVSTGAPSGEQYF. This chain joins TRBV29-1 and TRBJ2-7; 7 bases align to TRBD1. The CDR3 runs to 14 residues. J gave up 7 bases and V 6 bases, and 15 bases lay outside the gene matches. Germline V gives CDR1 SQVTM, CDR2 ANQGSEA.

This chain uses TRBV27 with TRBJ1-1; 8 bases match TRBD1. The germline V gene encodes CDR1 MNHEY and CDR2 SMNVEV (reference sequence). V shed 5 bases and J 0 bases; nucleotides not matched to a gene: 5. The CDR3 has 15 residues. The CDR3: CASSRTGGMNTEAFF. The CDR3 DNA reads TGTGCCAGCAGTCGTACAGGGGGAATGAACACTGAAGCTTTCTTT.

The chain couples TRBV4-2 to TRBJ2-5; a possible D gene is TRBD2 (6 bases). Trimming took off 4 bases at V and 4 bases at J, with 16 bases between the two ends. CDR1 LGHNA and CDR2 YNFKEQ come from the germline V gene. CDR3 length equals 15 residues. CDR3 in amino acids: CASSLASGVGETQYF. DNA for the CDR3: TGTGCCAGCAGCCTAGCCTCGGGGGTGGGAGAGACCCAGTACTTC.

The V and J genes are TRBV27 and TRBJ2-7; 9 bases line up with TRBD1. The germline CDR1 and CDR2 sequences are MNHEY and SMNVEV (reference sequence). This CDR3 comprises 16 residues. The junction had 13 bases not matched to a gene; V was cut back by 8 bases and J by 2 bases. CDR3 sequence reads: CASSRRRGQGPYEQYF. The CDR3 nucleotides are TGTGCCAGCTCCAGAAGGAGGGGACAGGGACCCTACGAGCAGTACTTC.

The rearrangement uses TRBV19 and TRBJ1-6; TRBD1 matches 10 bases. CDR3 length equals 16 residues. The V gene's germline CDR1 is LNHDA and CDR2 SQIVND (reference sequence). Trimming took 4 bases from V and 10 from J; bases not matched to a gene: 10. CDR3 protein: CASSRTPGQGNSPLHF. The CDR3 coding sequence is TGTGCCAGTAGTAGGACTCCGGGACAGGGGAACTCACCCCTCCACTTT.

The chain is built from TRBV9 and TRBJ1-1; 7 nucleotides agree with TRBD1. This CDR3 has 14 amino acids. Germline CDR1 SGDLS, CDR2 YYNGEE. V shed 3 bases, J shed 3 bases, and the junction held 5 bases outside the gene matches. Here the CDR3 reads CASSGGGGYTEAFF. CDR3 DNA: TGTGCCAGCAGCGGAGGGGGCGGTTACACTGAAGCTTTCTTT.

This chain joins TRBV5-1 and TRBJ2-5; the D is unclear. The V gene lost 4 bases and the J gene lost 0 bases, with 1 base spanning the gap. There are 11 residues in the CDR3. Germline CDR1 and CDR2: SGHRS and YFSETQ. CDR3 residues: CASSNQETQYF. Here the CDR3 DNA reads TGCGCCAGCAGCAACCAAGAGACCCAGTACTTC.

This clone was seen once. DNA for the CDR3: TGTGCCAGCAGTTTCGCGGGATTCACAGATACGCAGTATTTT. Encoded protein: CASSFAGFTDTQYF. The V and J genes are TRBV27 and TRBJ2-3; D possibly corresponds to TRBD2 (6 bases). This CDR3 is 14 amino acids long. Trimming left V 3 bases short and J 2 bases short, with 9 bases between. From germline, CDR1 is MNHEY and CDR2 SMNVEV (reference sequence).

The chain uses TRBV5-8 and TRBJ1-4; D is uncertain. This CDR3 contains 13 residues. Germline lookup yields CDR1 SGHTS and CDR2 YDEGEE. The V and J ends lost 4 bases and 6 bases respectively, with 10 bases between them. The CDR3, as DNA: TGTGCCAGCAGCCGCTTTGGGGATGAAAAACTGTTTTTT. Protein sequence: CASSRFGDEKLFF.

The chain carries TRBV5-5 and TRBJ2-3; tentatively, D is TRBD2 (6 bases). Trimming removed 2 bases from V and 5 bases from J, with 15 bases in between. The CDR3 spans 15 residues. The germline CDR1 and CDR2 sequences are SGHKS and YYEKEE (reference sequence). CDR3: CASSFRAGRIDTQYF. In nucleotides, the CDR3 is TGTGCCAGCAGCTTCCGCGCGGGAAGAATAGATACGCAGTATTTT.